What follows is one TCR beta chain and its context. As processed by the authors: How many nucleated cells were present was estimated from reference gene primer amplification. Some clones are missing from TCRdb's copy, which holds only in-frame ones; the method was immunoSEQ multiplex PCR. V, J and clone size reflect that table, while D and trimming were determined from the DNA. The sample records around 130,000 clones, approximately 85% being singletons. Germline CDR1 SGHDT, CDR2 YYEEEE. V lost 1 base to trimming and J lost 8 bases, with 13 bases between them. CDR3 length: 14 residues. This sample stems from a study of blood T cell repertoires in COVID-19. Whole-study context: COVID-19 samples, acute and convalescent, were from the United States, Italy and Spain. T cells, B-cell-depleted T cells, or PBMCs provided the cDNA or gDNA that served as material.

The V and J genes are TRBV5-6 and TRBJ1-3; unclear D gene. The TCR originated in a man aged 45 to 65 with acute or convalescent COVID-19. The sequenced material came from peripheral blood. The CDR3 DNA reads as TGTGCCAGCAGCTTGATTGGGCCGGTGGACACCATATATTTT. As protein: CASSLIGPVDTIYF. The variable domain in full, completed from reference TRBV5-6 and TRBJ1-3, reads DAGVTQSPTHLIKTRGQQVTLRCSPKSGHDTVSWYQQALGQGPQFIFQYYEEEERQRGNFPDRFSGHQFPNYSSELNVNALLLGDSALYLCASSLIGPVDTIYFGEGSWLTVV.